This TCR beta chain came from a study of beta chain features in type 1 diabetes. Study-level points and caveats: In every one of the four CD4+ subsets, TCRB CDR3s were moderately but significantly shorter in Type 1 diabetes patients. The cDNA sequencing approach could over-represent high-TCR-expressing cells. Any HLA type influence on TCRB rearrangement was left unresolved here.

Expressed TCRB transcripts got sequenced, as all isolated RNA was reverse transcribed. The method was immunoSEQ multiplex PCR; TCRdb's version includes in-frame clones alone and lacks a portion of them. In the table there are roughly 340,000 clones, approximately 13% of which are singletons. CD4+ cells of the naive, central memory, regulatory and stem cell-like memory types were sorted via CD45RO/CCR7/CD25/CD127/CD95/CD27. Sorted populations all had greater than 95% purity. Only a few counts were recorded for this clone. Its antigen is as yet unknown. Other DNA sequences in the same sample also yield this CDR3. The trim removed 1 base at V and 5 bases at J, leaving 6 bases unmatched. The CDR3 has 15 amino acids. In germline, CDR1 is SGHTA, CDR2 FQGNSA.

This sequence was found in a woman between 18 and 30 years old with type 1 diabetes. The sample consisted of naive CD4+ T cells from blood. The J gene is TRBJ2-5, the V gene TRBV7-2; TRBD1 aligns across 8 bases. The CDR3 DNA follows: TGTGCCAGCAGCTTAGTGACAGGGGTGGGGGAGACCCAGTACTTC. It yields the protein CASSLVTGVGETQYF.